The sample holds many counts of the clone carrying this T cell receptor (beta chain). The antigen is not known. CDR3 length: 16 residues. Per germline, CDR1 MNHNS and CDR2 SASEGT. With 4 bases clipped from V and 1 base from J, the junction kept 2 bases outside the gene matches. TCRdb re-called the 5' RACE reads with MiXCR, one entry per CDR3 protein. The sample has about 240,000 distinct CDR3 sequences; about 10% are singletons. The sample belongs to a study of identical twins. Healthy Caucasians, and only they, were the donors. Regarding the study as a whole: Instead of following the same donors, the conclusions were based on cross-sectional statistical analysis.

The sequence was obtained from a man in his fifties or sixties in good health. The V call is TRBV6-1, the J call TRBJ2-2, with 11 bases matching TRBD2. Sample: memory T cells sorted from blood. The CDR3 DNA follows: TGTGCCAGCAGTGGGACTAGCGGGTGGAACACCGGGGAGCTGTTTTTT. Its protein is CASSGTSGWNTGELFF.